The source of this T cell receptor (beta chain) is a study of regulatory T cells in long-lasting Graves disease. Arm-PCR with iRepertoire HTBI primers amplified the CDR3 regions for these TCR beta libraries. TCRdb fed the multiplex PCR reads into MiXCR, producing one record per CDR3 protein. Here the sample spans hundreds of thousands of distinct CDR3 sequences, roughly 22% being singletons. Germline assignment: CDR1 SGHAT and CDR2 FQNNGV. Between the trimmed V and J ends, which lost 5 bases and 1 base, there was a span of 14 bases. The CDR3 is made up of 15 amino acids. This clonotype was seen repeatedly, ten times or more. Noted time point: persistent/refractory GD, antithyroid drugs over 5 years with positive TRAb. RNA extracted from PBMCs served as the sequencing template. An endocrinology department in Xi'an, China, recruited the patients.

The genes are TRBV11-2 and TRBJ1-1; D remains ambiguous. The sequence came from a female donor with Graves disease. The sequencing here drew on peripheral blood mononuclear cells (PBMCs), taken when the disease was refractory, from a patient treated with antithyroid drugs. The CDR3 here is CASSPSRSENTEAFF. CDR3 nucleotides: TGTGCCAGCAGCCCGTCTCGTTCCGAGAACACTGAAGCTTTCTTT.